This is a list of T cell receptor beta chains from one sample in a study of blood T cell repertoires in COVID-19. Repertoires were generated with immunoSEQ multiplex PCR, while TCRdb's copy carries only in-frame clones and drops some. The table shows 98,000 or so clones, with approximately 87% occurring only once. The sample taken for sequencing was peripheral blood. These receptor sequences come from a man aged 50 to 60 with acute or convalescent COVID-19. Both conserved end residues are part of each CDR3. D genes are given only for firm matches. Where a row states a size, it is once, few, many or the class of an expanded clone; other rows omit it.

d_gene | j_gene | v_gene | abundance | len | CDR3nt | CDR3aa
TRBD1 | TRBJ2-5 | TRBV3-1/TRBV3-2 | - | 13 | TGTGCCAGCAGCGCCGGACAGGTCCGGGCCCAGTACTTC | CASSAGQVRAQYF
- | TRBJ1-1 | TRBV12-3/TRBV12-4 | few | 11 | TGTGCCAGCACCCAGGGGAGTCAAGCTTTCTTT | CASTQGSQAFF
- | TRBJ2-3 | TRBV5-6 | - | 13 | TGTGCCAGCAGCTTGGCCAAAGGGGGTACGCAGTATTTT | CASSLAKGGTQYF
- | TRBJ2-1 | TRBV7-2 | - | 14 | TGTGCCAGCAGCTTAATTCCCCCTCTGAATGAGCAGTTCTTC | CASSLIPPLNEQFF
TRBD2 | TRBJ2-2 | TRBV30 | - | 16 | TGTGCCTGGAGTGTAACTAGCGGGAGGTATCACGGGGAGCTGTTTTTT | CAWSVTSGRYHGELFF
- | TRBJ2-3 | TRBV6-5 | - | 16 | TGTGCCAGCAGTTACTCGGGTGGGAGAGGCACAGATACGCAGTATTTT | CASSYSGGRGTDTQYF
TRBD1 | TRBJ1-1 | TRBV6-5 | once | 13 | TGTGCCACCCCCGGGGACAGGAACACTGAAGCTTTCTTT | CATPGDRNTEAFF
- | TRBJ2-1 | TRBV11-3 | - | 17 | TGTGCCAGCAGCCACACGAGGAGGAAGGTGATGTACAATGAGCAGTTCTTC | CASSHTRRKVMYNEQFF
TRBD2 | TRBJ2-7 | TRBV28 | - | 16 | TGTGCCAGCAGCCTGGGGACTAGCGGGAGATACTACGAGCAGTACTTC | CASSLGTSGRYYEQYF
TRBD2 | TRBJ2-5 | TRBV10-3 | few | 13 | TGTGCCATCAGTCCTTCGGGGGGAGAGACCCAGTACTTC | CAISPSGGETQYF
TRBD1 | TRBJ2-7 | TRBV28 | once | 15 | TGTGCCAGCAGTTGGGGACAGGGCCCTACCTACGAGCAGTACTTC | CASSWGQGPTYEQYF
- | TRBJ2-1 | TRBV7-9 | - | 13 | TGTGCCAGCAGCCTGCGGGGTCACAATGAGCAGTTCTTC | CASSLRGHNEQFF
- | TRBJ1-5 | TRBV5-1 | - | 14 | TGCGCCAGCAGCTTGGCCGAAGGGGTTCAGCCCCAGCATTTT | CASSLAEGVQPQHF
- | TRBJ1-6 | TRBV6-5 | - | 14 | TGTGCCAGCAGCCTGCAGGCGAAAAATTCACCCCTCCACTTT | CASSLQAKNSPLHF
TRBD1 | TRBJ1-5 | TRBV15 | - | 15 | TGTGCCACCAGCAGAGAACAGGGGTACAATCAGCCCCAGCATTTT | CATSREQGYNQPQHF
TRBD1 | TRBJ1-5 | TRBV6-5 | once | 13 | TGTGCCAGCAAGTTGGGACAGAATCAGCCCCAGCATTTT | CASKLGQNQPQHF
TRBD1 | TRBJ1-1 | TRBV14 | - | 16 | TGTGCCAGCAGCCGACAGGGACCCTTCCTGAACACTGAAGCTTTCTTT | CASSRQGPFLNTEAFF
- | TRBJ2-1 | TRBV24-1 | - | 18 | TGTGCCACCAGTGATTCCCCTACGACGGAGGTCTCCTACAATGAGCAGTTCTTC | CATSDSPTTEVSYNEQFF
- | TRBJ2-6 | TRBV5-4 | - | 16 | TGTGCCAGCAGCTCGGGGGTGAGCTCTGGGGCCAACGTCCTGACTTTC | CASSSGVSSGANVLTF
TRBD2 | TRBJ2-7 | TRBV19 | - | 14 | TGTGCCAGTAGTCGGGGGGGGCCCCCCTACGAGCAGTACTTC | CASSRGGPPYEQYF
TRBD2 | TRBJ2-3 | TRBV5-1 | - | 15 | TGCGCCAGCAGCGCTAGCGGGACCACCGGGGATACGCAGTATTTT | CASSASGTTGDTQYF
- | TRBJ2-3 | TRBV12-3/TRBV12-4 | - | 11 | TGTGCCAGCAGGGCTGTGGATACGCAGTATTTT | CASRAVDTQYF
- | TRBJ1-1 | TRBV5-1 | - | 14 | TGCGCCAGCAGCAAGGACAGCATGAACACTGAAGCTTTCTTT | CASSKDSMNTEAFF
- | TRBJ1-1 | TRBV5-1 | - | 15 | TGCGCCAGCAGCTTCATCCAGGGGAAGGGGACTGAAGCTTTCTTT | CASSFIQGKGTEAFF
TRBD2 | TRBJ2-1 | TRBV11-3 | once | 16 | TGTGCCAGCAGCCCCCGCCGCGGGAGCTTGGGGAATGAGCAGTTCTTC | CASSPRRGSLGNEQFF
TRBD1 | TRBJ1-1 | TRBV2 | - | 18 | TGTGCCAGCAGTGAACCCCGGGACAGGGGGCGGCTGAACACTGAAGCTTTCTTT | CASSEPRDRGRLNTEAFF
TRBD1 | TRBJ2-7 | TRBV28 | - | 12 | TGTGCCAGCAGTACACACAGGGGGGAGCAGTACTTC | CASSTHRGEQYF
TRBD1 | TRBJ2-4 | TRBV2 | - | 15 | TGTGCCAGCAGTGAATCCCGACAGGGTGAGAACATTCAGTACTTC | CASSESRQGENIQYF
- | TRBJ2-7 | TRBV29-1 | - | 12 | TGCAGCGTTGAGGACAAGGCCTACGAGCAGTACTTC | CSVEDKAYEQYF
- | TRBJ2-1 | TRBV19 | few | 12 | TGTGCCAGTAGTATGGACTCGCAAAGGCAGTTCTTC | CASSMDSQRQFF
- | TRBJ1-6 | TRBV5-1 | few | 15 | TGCGCCAGCAGCACGGATACGGGGTTCAATTCACCCCTCCACTTT | CASSTDTGFNSPLHF
TRBD2 | TRBJ2-7 | TRBV6-6 | - | 15 | TGTGCCAGCAGTTTTGGACTAGCGGGAGCCTACGAGCAGTACTTC | CASSFGLAGAYEQYF
TRBD1 | TRBJ2-6 | TRBV11-2 | - | 18 | TGTGCCAGCAGCTTTAAATTTGGACAGGGAACTGGGGCCAACGTCCTGACTTTC | CASSFKFGQGTGANVLTF
TRBD1 | TRBJ1-1 | TRBV7-2 | - | 18 | TGTGCCAGCACCACGGTGAGGACAGGGGGCTTGAGGAACACTGAAGCTTTCTTT | CASTTVRTGGLRNTEAFF
- | TRBJ2-5 | TRBV28 | - | 13 | TGTGCCAGCAGTGACAGTACCCAAGAGACCCAGTACTTC | CASSDSTQETQYF
TRBD1 | TRBJ2-6 | TRBV5-4 | - | 16 | TGTGCCAGCAGTCCCACAGGGGGAGCTGGGGCCAACGTCCTGACTTTC | CASSPTGGAGANVLTF
- | TRBJ1-3 | TRBV5-4 | - | 13 | TGTGCCAGCAGCGCACATGCAAGAAACACCATATATTTT | CASSAHARNTIYF
- | TRBJ1-5 | TRBV10-1 | - | 12 | TGCGCCAGCAGTGAGGGGGGCCAGCCCCAGCATTTT | CASSEGGQPQHF
TRBD2 | TRBJ2-1 | TRBV12-3/TRBV12-4 | - | 13 | TGTGCCAGCACCTGGGGCGGGAGATATGAGCAGTTCTTC | CASTWGGRYEQFF
- | TRBJ2-1 | TRBV28 | - | 17 | TGTGCCAGCAGTTTCCCACGGGCCGGGAGACCCAACAATGAGCAGTTCTTC | CASSFPRAGRPNNEQFF
- | TRBJ1-1 | TRBV28 | - | 14 | TGTGCCAGCAGTCCTACAGGGATGGGAACTGAAGCTTTCTTT | CASSPTGMGTEAFF
TRBD1 | TRBJ1-6 | TRBV14 | - | 16 | TGTGCCAGCACCCTATTATGGACAGGAACAAATTCACCCCTCCACTTT | CASTLLWTGTNSPLHF
- | TRBJ1-2 | TRBV7-2 | - | 11 | TGTGCCAGCAGCTCCGCAGTGAGCTACACCTTC | CASSSAVSYTF
- | TRBJ2-2 | TRBV7-2 | - | 16 | TGTGCCAGCAGCTCCTGGGGTAGCGGATCTTACGGGGAGCTGTTTTTT | CASSSWGSGSYGELFF
- | TRBJ1-6 | TRBV28 | - | 16 | TGTGCCAGCAGTTTCCAGGGGAGCTCCTATAATTCACCCCTCCACTTT | CASSFQGSSYNSPLHF
- | TRBJ2-1 | TRBV12-3/TRBV12-4 | - | 13 | TGTGCCAGCAGTTTTAGGACTGCAGGTGAGCAGTTCTTC | CASSFRTAGEQFF
- | TRBJ2-1 | TRBV7-6 | - | 17 | TGTGCCAGCAGCTCAATACCGCCAGGGGGGCCCTACAATGAGCAGTTCTTC | CASSSIPPGGPYNEQFF
- | TRBJ2-7 | TRBV6-1 | - | 12 | TGTGCCAGCAGTGAACCGGACACAAAAGGGTACTTC | CASSEPDTKGYF
- | TRBJ2-2 | TRBV14 | - | 16 | TGTGCCAGCAGCCAAGGCTACGGAGCGGGCACCGGGGAGCTGTTTTTT | CASSQGYGAGTGELFF
TRBD2 | TRBJ2-3 | TRBV11-2 | - | 15 | TGTGCCAGCAGCCGATCTAGCGGGAAGTCAGATACGCAGTATTTT | CASSRSSGKSDTQYF
TRBD1 | TRBJ1-5 | TRBV5-5 | - | 15 | TGTGCCAGCAGCCGATCGACAGGGGGAAATCAGCCCCAGCATTTT | CASSRSTGGNQPQHF
- | TRBJ1-1 | TRBV7-9 | - | 16 | TGTGCCAGCAGCCCCTCGGGCTCAGGGTTTAGTACTGAAGCTTTCTTT | CASSPSGSGFSTEAFF
TRBD1 | TRBJ2-5 | TRBV29-1 | - | 14 | TGCAGCGCCAAATCGGGACAGGGATTGGAGACCCAGTACTTC | CSAKSGQGLETQYF